The subject of this entry is one T cell receptor (beta chain). Germline V CDR1 and CDR2: SNHLY, FYNNEI. There are 16 residues in the CDR3. Between the trimmed V and J ends, which lost 7 bases and 2 bases, there was a span of 17 bases. This sample was included in a study of T cell responses to AZD1222 COVID-19 vaccine. Libraries were prepared by immunoSEQ multiplex PCR; TCRdb keeps only in-frame clonotypes and omits some of them. The data show about 120,000 clones, with 80% to 90% seen just once and 12% held by the top ten. The receptor was isolated from an adult in good health. The source material was peripheral blood, sampled on day 0 of AZD1222 vaccination. J is TRBJ2-2 and V is TRBV2; TRBD1 might be the D (6 bases). CDR3 sequence: CASNPVGTLNTGELFF. For the CDR3, the DNA is TGTGCCAGCAACCCCGTGGGGACATTAAACACCGGGGAGCTGTTTTTT.